A selection of T cell receptor beta chains follows, all from one sample in a study of T cells after yellow fever vaccination. TCRdb reanalysed the 5' RACE reads using MiXCR and keeps one entry per CDR3 protein. The sample lists 250,000 to 400,000 distinct CDR3 sequences, approximately 4% seen once, with roughly a fifth in the top ten. Sequencing used PBMCs, obtained 15 days after the yellow fever booster vaccination. These receptors came from a man younger than 35 who received the YFV17D yellow fever vaccine. The CDR3 runs from the conserved cysteine through the conserved F or W. Fields, in order: V gene, clone size, D gene, J gene, CDR3 DNA, CDR3 protein. A D gene is named only where the DNA matches it firmly. Not every row has a clone size; where given, it reads once, few, many or a size class.

>TRBV12-3/TRBV12-4|many|NA|TRBJ1-2
TGTGCCAGCAGTTTACGACAGTGGAATGGCTACACCTTC
CASSLRQWNGYTF
>TRBV4-2|few|NA|TRBJ2-2
TGTGCCAGCAGCCAAGCATCGGGACAAATGAACACCGGGGAGCTGTTTTTT
CASSQASGQMNTGELFF
>TRBV7-9|many|NA|TRBJ1-6
TGTGCCAGCAGCTTAAAGTCCCAGGGGAGGTCACCCCTCCACTTT
CASSLKSQGRSPLHF
>TRBV4-1|NA|NA|TRBJ2-7
TGCGCCAGCAGCCCTATATCGACCACCCTCGAGCAGTACTTC
CASSPISTTLEQYF
>TRBV5-1|many|TRBD1|TRBJ1-1
TGCGCCAGCAGCCGGGACAGGGTGGGGTACACTGAAGCTTTCTTT
CASSRDRVGYTEAFF
>TRBV12-3/TRBV12-4|NA|NA|TRBJ1-2
TGTGCCAGCAGTTTTGGCGGAAGCAACTATGGCTACACCTTC
CASSFGGSNYGYTF
>TRBV27|few|NA|TRBJ2-5
TGTGCCAGCAGTCTCAGGGTACGGGAGACCCAGTACTTC
CASSLRVRETQYF
>TRBV7-8|NA|NA|TRBJ2-3
TGTGCCAGCAGCCCGGACGGGTTGGGATCTCCAGATACGCAGTATTTT
CASSPDGLGSPDTQYF
>TRBV28|NA|TRBD2|TRBJ2-3
TGTGCCAGCGGGACTAGCAGAAACACAGATACGCAGTATTTT
CASGTSRNTDTQYF
>TRBV12-3/TRBV12-4|NA|NA|TRBJ2-5
TGTGCCAGCAGTTTCAGGGCCGGGGAGACCCAGTACTTC
CASSFRAGETQYF
>TRBV6-5|many|TRBD1|TRBJ1-2
TGTGCCAGCAGTGTCGGAGGGGGCAGGGGCTACACCTTC
CASSVGGGRGYTF
>TRBV7-9|many|NA|TRBJ1-3
TGTGCCAGCAGCTTAGCGGGCAGCCTGTTCTCTGGAAACACCATATATTTT
CASSLAGSLFSGNTIYF
>TRBV9|few|TRBD2|TRBJ2-7
TGTGCCAGCAGCGCAAAGGGACTAGCTGGCTACGAGCAGTACTTC
CASSAKGLAGYEQYF
>TRBV20-1|many|TRBD1|TRBJ1-5
TGCAGTGCTAGAAGGGACAGGGGCGGCCAGCCCCAGCATTTT
CSARRDRGGQPQHF
>TRBV7-9|NA|NA|TRBJ2-5
TGTGCCAGCAGCCCCCCGATATTTGGGACCCAGTACTTC
CASSPPIFGTQYF
>TRBV12-3/TRBV12-4|few|NA|TRBJ2-7
TGTGCCCGGACAGCCTACGAGCAGTACTTC
CARTAYEQYF
>TRBV6-6|few|NA|TRBJ1-3
TGTGCCAGCAGTCCCTCCTTAGCAGGCAACCTCGTCTCTGGAAACACCATATATTTT
CASSPSLAGNLVSGNTIYF
>TRBV2|few|TRBD1|TRBJ2-3
TGTGCCAGCAGGGAGGACAGGGGGCTCGCAGATACGCAGTATTTT
CASREDRGLADTQYF
>TRBV4-3|many|TRBD1|TRBJ2-7
TGCGCCAGCAGCGAACCGGGACAGGGGTCTCACGAGCAGTACTTC
CASSEPGQGSHEQYF
>TRBV5-1|few|TRBD1|TRBJ1-1
TGCGCCAGCAGCTTGGTAACCGGGACAGGTGAAGCTTTCTTT
CASSLVTGTGEAFF
>TRBV15|many|NA|TRBJ1-3
TGTGCCACCAGCCTGGCGGGCTCTGGAAACACCATATATTTT
CATSLAGSGNTIYF
>TRBV3-1|many|NA|TRBJ2-3
TGTGCCAGCAGCCAAGAAACCGGGACATTGGACACAGATACGCAGTATTTT
CASSQETGTLDTDTQYF
>TRBV5-1|many|TRBD1|TRBJ2-3
TGCGCCAGCAGCTTGGCCCCAACAGGGGGCGGAGATACGCAGTATTTT
CASSLAPTGGGDTQYF
>TRBV11-2|many|NA|TRBJ2-7
TGTGCCAGCAGCCGCGATGGGGCGGGGAGGATATACGAGCAGTACTTC
CASSRDGAGRIYEQYF
>TRBV12-3/TRBV12-4|many|NA|TRBJ2-4
TGTGCCAGCAGCCCTACGGTAGCCAAAAACATTCAGTACTTC
CASSPTVAKNIQYF
>TRBV6-2/TRBV6-3|few|NA|TRBJ1-3
TGTGCCACCGGAGGCCAAAGCTCTGGAAACACCATATATTTT
CATGGQSSGNTIYF
>TRBV5-6|many|NA|TRBJ1-5
TGTGCCAGCAGCCCACAGGGTCTGGTTCAGCCCCAGCATTTT
CASSPQGLVQPQHF
>TRBV5-6|NA|NA|TRBJ1-5
TGTGCCAGCAGCTTGGAAGGGATGGGGAATCAGCCCCAGCATTTT
CASSLEGMGNQPQHF
>TRBV6-6|few|TRBD1|TRBJ1-2
TGTGCCAGCACTCCTTGGGGGACAGGGGAGGGTGGCTACACCTTC
CASTPWGTGEGGYTF
>TRBV18|NA|NA|TRBJ2-1
TGTGCCAGCTCACCACGGGCCAGCGTGAATCTTCTGGGCTCCTACAATGAGCAGTTCTTC
CASSPRASVNLLGSYNEQFF
>TRBV2|many|NA|TRBJ2-3
TGTGCCAGCGGCGGAGGAGGCACGCAGTATTTT
CASGGGGTQYF
>TRBV7-2|few|TRBD2|TRBJ2-3
TGTGCCAGCAGCCAATCAGGACTAGCGGGGGCAGATACGCAGTATTTT
CASSQSGLAGADTQYF